These T cell receptor beta chains were read from a single sample in a study of blood T cell repertoires in COVID-19. Repertoires were generated with immunoSEQ multiplex PCR, while TCRdb's copy carries only in-frame clones and drops some. The sample has some 44,000 clones; roughly 92% are singletons. The sequenced sample consisted of peripheral blood. The receptors stem from a man aged 50 to 59 with active COVID-19. Both conserved end residues are part of each CDR3. Each record gives: V gene, clone size, D gene, J gene, CDR3 DNA, CDR3 protein. D genes are given only for firm matches. The size of a clone is reported for some rows only, either as once, few or many, or as a class for expanded clones.

>TRBV12-3/TRBV12-4|NA|NA|TRBJ1-5
TGTGCCAGTGAGAGCCGTGCGGGTCAGCCCCAGCATTTT
CASESRAGQPQHF
>TRBV24-1|NA|TRBD2|TRBJ2-1
TGTGCCCCAAATTTCAGCGGGGTAAGCTCCTACAATGAGCAGTTCTTC
CAPNFSGVSSYNEQFF
>TRBV30|once|TRBD2|TRBJ2-7
TGTGCCTGGAGGACTAGCGGGGGCGAGCAGTACTTC
CAWRTSGGEQYF
>TRBV3-1/TRBV3-2|NA|NA|TRBJ1-3
TGTGCCAGCAGCCCTAAATGGGGGCCGGGAAACACCATATATTTT
CASSPKWGPGNTIYF
>TRBV6-5|NA|NA|TRBJ1-5
TGTGCCAGCAGTTACAAGGAGGGTCAGCCCCAGCATTTT
CASSYKEGQPQHF
>TRBV2|NA|TRBD2|TRBJ2-1
TGTGCCAGCGCTCTCGCGGGAGGTAGCTCCTACAATGAGCAGTTCTTC
CASALAGGSSYNEQFF
>TRBV25-1|NA|TRBD1|TRBJ1-1
TGTGCCAGCAGCAGGACAGGGAACACTGAAGCTTTCTTT
CASSRTGNTEAFF
>TRBV5-6|NA|NA|TRBJ1-2
TGTGCCAGCAGCTTGGGGGCGGGAGAAGGCTACACCTTC
CASSLGAGEGYTF
>TRBV7-9|once|TRBD2|TRBJ2-1
TGTGCCAGCAGCTCGCCTGGGACTAGCGGGGCCAATGAGCAGTTCTTC
CASSSPGTSGANEQFF
>TRBV6-2/TRBV6-3|NA|NA|TRBJ2-7
TGTGCCAGCAGTCGCTGGGGGGGACGGGGGGCTGGCGAGCAGTACTTC
CASSRWGGRGAGEQYF
>TRBV7-9|NA|TRBD2|TRBJ2-3
TGTGCCAGCAGCGAGGGACTAGCGGGGGATACGCAGTATTTT
CASSEGLAGDTQYF
>TRBV2|once|TRBD2|TRBJ2-1
TGTGCCAGCAGTCAAACACTAGCGGGAGGACTACACAATGAGCAGTTCTTC
CASSQTLAGGLHNEQFF
>TRBV7-8|NA|TRBD1|TRBJ1-1
TGTGCCAGCAGCTTAGCCCATCCGGGACAGAACATGAACACTGAAGCTTTCTTT
CASSLAHPGQNMNTEAFF
>TRBV5-1|NA|NA|TRBJ2-3
TGCGCCAGCAGCAGGAGGGCGGGAAACACAGATACGCAGTATTTT
CASSRRAGNTDTQYF
>TRBV30|NA|TRBD1|TRBJ1-1
TGTGCCTGGATTGGGACAGGGTACACTGAAGCTTTCTTT
CAWIGTGYTEAFF
>TRBV19|NA|TRBD2|TRBJ2-5
TGTGCCAGTAGTGCCGGGACTAGCGGAGAGACCCAGTACTTC
CASSAGTSGETQYF
>TRBV5-1|NA|TRBD2|TRBJ2-1
TGCGCCAGCAGCAAAACTAGCGGGAGGTGGAATGAGCAGTTCTTC
CASSKTSGRWNEQFF
>TRBV12-3/TRBV12-4|NA|NA|TRBJ2-5
TGTGCCAGCAGTTTCGGAGAGACCCAGTACTTC
CASSFGETQYF
>TRBV6-5|NA|NA|TRBJ1-5
TGTGCCAGCAGTTACCGGCCCGGGCAGCCCCAGCATTTT
CASSYRPGQPQHF
>TRBV25-1|NA|NA|TRBJ1-1
TGTGCCAGCAGTCGCCCTCAAGGACAGCACACTGAAGCTTTCTTT
CASSRPQGQHTEAFF
>TRBV4-1|NA|TRBD1|TRBJ2-5
TGCGCCAGCAGCCGACAACAGGGGGAAGAGACCCAGTACTTC
CASSRQQGEETQYF
>TRBV4-1|once|TRBD1|TRBJ2-2
TGCGCCAGCAGCCAAGATCCGACAGGGATCACCGGGGAGCTGTTTTTT
CASSQDPTGITGELFF
>TRBV6-5|NA|NA|TRBJ1-1
TGTGCCAGCAGTTATAGCGGCCTTCGGGACACTGAAGCTTTCTTT
CASSYSGLRDTEAFF
>TRBV28|NA|TRBD1|TRBJ1-1
TGTGCCAGCAGTGTTAACAGGGGCCTATACACTGAAGCTTTCTTT
CASSVNRGLYTEAFF
>TRBV30|NA|TRBD1|TRBJ2-7
TGTGCCTGGACAACCACCGGGACAGGGGTGTACGAGCAGTACTTC
CAWTTTGTGVYEQYF
>TRBV18|NA|TRBD1|TRBJ2-5
TGTGCCAGCTCACCTCGGTTAGGGACAGAGTACCAAGAGACCCAGTACTTC
CASSPRLGTEYQETQYF
>TRBV19|NA|TRBD1|TRBJ1-1
TGTGCCAGTACTTATCCGACAGGGGGTTTCGTCACTGAAGCTTTCTTT
CASTYPTGGFVTEAFF
>TRBV6-5|NA|NA|TRBJ1-5
TGTGCCAGCACCCGAGACCGCGGGAATCAGCCCCAGCATTTT
CASTRDRGNQPQHF
>TRBV5-8|NA|TRBD2|TRBJ2-5
TGTGCCAGCCGTCCGGGACTAGCGGGAGGATTCCAAGAGACCCAGTACTTC
CASRPGLAGGFQETQYF
>TRBV13|once|NA|TRBJ2-3
TGTGCCATTCACCGGGGGTATACGCAGTATTTT
CAIHRGYTQYF
>TRBV5-1|NA|TRBD1|TRBJ1-1
TGCGCCAGCAGCGACGGACAGGGATACACTGAAGCTTTCTTT
CASSDGQGYTEAFF
>TRBV6-5|NA|NA|TRBJ2-3
TGTGCCAGCAGCGACCCCCCAGCGGGCACGCAGTATTTT
CASSDPPAGTQYF
>TRBV28|NA|NA|TRBJ1-1
TGTGCCAGCAGTCCCAGGCCTTCTGGAGCTTTCTTT
CASSPRPSGAFF
>TRBV9|NA|TRBD1|TRBJ1-2
TGTGCCAGCAGCACTCGGACAGGGGCTGGTGGCTACACCTTC
CASSTRTGAGGYTF
>TRBV28|NA|NA|TRBJ1-3
TGTGCTTCCAGGGGACGGAACTCTGGAAACACCATATATTTT
CASRGRNSGNTIYF
>TRBV19|NA|NA|TRBJ1-3
TGTGCCAGTAGTCCATTGGCGGGGAACCTTGGAAACACCATATATTTT
CASSPLAGNLGNTIYF
>TRBV19|few|NA|TRBJ1-5
TGTGCCAGCCGAGGGCGTTATAGCAATCAGCCCCAGCATTTT
CASRGRYSNQPQHF
>TRBV2|NA|NA|TRBJ2-4
TGTGCCAGCAACGGCCAGCGGGACATTCAGTACTTC
CASNGQRDIQYF
>TRBV7-8|NA|TRBD2|TRBJ2-1
TGTGCCAGCAGCGACGGGGCTAGCGGGATCGATGAGCAGTTCTTC
CASSDGASGIDEQFF
>TRBV9|NA|NA|TRBJ2-7
TGTGCCAGCAGCGTAGACGCCAGGGCAAGCTCCTACGAGCAGTACTTC
CASSVDARASSYEQYF
>TRBV9|NA|TRBD2|TRBJ2-1
TGTGCCAGCAGCGTAGGGGGGTCGGGAGGGAATCTAAAGTTCTTC
CASSVGGSGGNLKFF
>TRBV5-1|NA|TRBD2|TRBJ2-1
TGCGCCAGCAGCTCTACTAGCGGGAGAGGCAATGAGCAGTTCTTC
CASSSTSGRGNEQFF
>TRBV5-4|NA|TRBD2|TRBJ2-1
TGTGCCAGCGTTTCTGGGGGGCCTAGCGGGAGAGATGAGCAGTTCTTC
CASVSGGPSGRDEQFF
>TRBV12-3/TRBV12-4|NA|NA|TRBJ2-7
TGTGCCAGCAAAACAGGGTCCTACGAGCAGTACTTC
CASKTGSYEQYF
>TRBV6-4|NA|TRBD2|TRBJ2-1
TGTGCCAGCAGTGGAACGGGAGGGCCAAATGAGCAGTTCTTC
CASSGTGGPNEQFF
>TRBV18|NA|NA|TRBJ2-7
TGTGCCAGCTCAATAGGAGCCTCCTACGAGCAGTACTTC
CASSIGASYEQYF
>TRBV2|once|NA|TRBJ1-4
TGTGCCAGCAGTGTAGTACCGACTAATGAAAAACTGTTTTTT
CASSVVPTNEKLFF
>TRBV10-1|NA|TRBD2|TRBJ2-1
TGCGCCAGCAGTGACGGCGGGAGTATAGTATCCTACAATGAGCAGTTCTTC
CASSDGGSIVSYNEQFF
>TRBV5-4|medium-sized|NA|TRBJ1-2
TGTGCCAGCAGCCCAGGGACTGAAGTTAACTATGGCTACACCTTC
CASSPGTEVNYGYTF
>TRBV7-9|NA|NA|TRBJ2-7
TGTGCCAGCAGCTTAGGGGCCCCCTACGAGCAGTACTTC
CASSLGAPYEQYF
>TRBV11-1|NA|TRBD2|TRBJ2-1
TGTGCCAGCAGCTTCGGACTAGAGGGTAATGAGCAGTTCTTC
CASSFGLEGNEQFF
>TRBV5-1|NA|NA|TRBJ2-1
TGCGCCAGCAGCTTGGCCTTCGACAAATTCAATGAGCAGTTCTTC
CASSLAFDKFNEQFF
>TRBV2|NA|TRBD1|TRBJ2-7
TGTGCCAGCAGCCCGGACAGGGGAAGGTCCTACGAGCAGTACTTC
CASSPDRGRSYEQYF